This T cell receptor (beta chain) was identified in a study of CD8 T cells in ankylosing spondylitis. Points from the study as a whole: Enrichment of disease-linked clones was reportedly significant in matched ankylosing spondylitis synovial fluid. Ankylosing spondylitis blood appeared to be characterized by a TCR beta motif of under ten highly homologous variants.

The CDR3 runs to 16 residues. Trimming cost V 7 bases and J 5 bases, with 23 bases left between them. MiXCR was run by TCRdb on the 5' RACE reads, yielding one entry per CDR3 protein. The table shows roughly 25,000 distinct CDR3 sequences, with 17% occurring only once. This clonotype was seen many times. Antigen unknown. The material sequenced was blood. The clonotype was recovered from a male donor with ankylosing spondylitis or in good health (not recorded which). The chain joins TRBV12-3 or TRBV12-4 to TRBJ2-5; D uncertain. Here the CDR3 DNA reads TGTGCCAGCACCCCTCGGGCTAGTGGGATTGGGGAGACCCAGTACTTC. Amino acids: CASTPRASGIGETQYF.